The rows below give T cell receptor beta chains drawn from one sample of a study of T cell responses to AZD1222 COVID-19 vaccine. Sequenced by immunoSEQ multiplex PCR; TCRdb stores in-frame clones only, minus some. The sample holds about 140,000 clones, about 89% seen once. Here the sequenced sample was peripheral blood, taken 28 days after the second AZD1222 dose. The receptors derive from an adult who received the AZD1222 COVID-19 vaccine. CDR3s include the opening cysteine and the closing phenylalanine or tryptophan. D genes are given only for firm matches. Size values are once, few and many counts, or a class for expanded clones, and some rows have none.

j_call v_call d_call clone_size cdr3_nt cdr3_aa
TRBJ2-7 TRBV10-3 TRBD2 NA TGTGCCATCAGTGAAGAGCGGGGGAGCTCCTACGAGCAGTACTTC CAISEERGSSYEQYF
TRBJ1-1 TRBV5-1 TRBD1 NA TGCGCCAGCAGCGGACAGGGGATAAACACTGAAGCTTTCTTT CASSGQGINTEAFF
TRBJ1-2 TRBV12-3/TRBV12-4 NA NA TGTGCCAGCAGTTTGCGGCAGGGAGGCGGCTACACCTTC CASSLRQGGGYTF
TRBJ2-1 TRBV13 TRBD2 NA TGTGCCAGCAGCCCGGGGGGTGTCCCCTACAATGAGCAGTTCTTC CASSPGGVPYNEQFF
TRBJ2-5 TRBV7-7 TRBD2 NA TGTGCCAGCAGCTCCGGACTAGCGGGGATCCAAGAGACCCAGTACTTC CASSSGLAGIQETQYF
TRBJ2-3 TRBV7-3 NA NA TGTGCCAGCAGCTTAAATCGGGAGTCGACAGATACGCAGTATTTT CASSLNRESTDTQYF
TRBJ2-1 TRBV29-1 TRBD2 once TGCAGCGTTGTGGAACTAGCGGGGATCAATGAGCAGTTCTTC CSVVELAGINEQFF
TRBJ1-6 TRBV10-3 TRBD1 NA TGTGCCATCAGTGAGGGGGTCGGAGGGGGCAAGGATTCACCCCTCCACTTT CAISEGVGGGKDSPLHF
TRBJ1-2 TRBV9 NA NA TGTGCCAGCAGCGGGTCTGGGGAAGGGGGTTACTATGGCTACACCTTC CASSGSGEGGYYGYTF
TRBJ1-5 TRBV7-2 NA NA TGTGCCAGCAGCCTTGAGGGGGCCCAGCATTTT CASSLEGAQHF
TRBJ2-3 TRBV2 TRBD2 NA TGTGCCAGCAACCTACCCACTCACGGGACTATTAGCACAGATACGCAGTATTTT CASNLPTHGTISTDTQYF
TRBJ2-3 TRBV27 TRBD1 NA TGTGCCAGCAGTTTAGTCGGACAGGGCGGTACGCAGTATTTT CASSLVGQGGTQYF
TRBJ2-5 TRBV5-4 NA NA TGTGCCAGCAGCTACGTGGTGGGAGAGACCCAGTACTTC CASSYVVGETQYF
TRBJ1-4 TRBV15 NA NA TGTGCCACCAGCGGTTCGTCGGGAGAAAAACTGTTTTTT CATSGSSGEKLFF
TRBJ1-4 TRBV4-1 NA NA TGCGCCAGCAGCCTCGCAACTAATGAAAAACTGTTTTTT CASSLATNEKLFF
TRBJ1-1 TRBV6-2/TRBV6-3 NA few TGTGCCAGCAGTTACTCGGGGATCCCCTTGGGTGAAGCTTTCTTT CASSYSGIPLGEAFF